Presented here are 22 T cell receptor beta chains from one specimen sequenced in a study of spatial heterogeneity in lung cancer (dated by TCRdb to about 2019). The time point label here, explained by the study, means: sample taken at primary tumor resection. Whole RNA extracted from tumor and nontumor lung tissue, or from cryopreserved PBMC samples, was used for TCR sequencing without cell sorting. Library preparation used 5' RACE. Sequencing was carried out with a NextSeq 500. Clones were called with MiXCR by TCRdb after fastp trimmed the public reads at Q25, and only in-frame beta chains were retained. Duplicate CDR3 protein sequences are folded into a single record with the most common DNA and genes. This sample gives around 1,600 distinct CDR3 sequences in total; about 23% of them show up just once. The ten top clones hold less than 75% of the sample. Here the sequenced sample was PBMCs, taken at surgery. The receptors come from a male donor with early-stage non-small cell lung cancer.

V gene TRBV28 combines with J gene TRBJ2-7, with D unresolved. The CDR3 has 13 residues. Germline lookup yields CDR1 MDHEN and CDR2 SYDVKM. Trimming shortened V by 2 bases and J by 3 bases, and 8 bases separated the two germline ends. The CDR3 region is CASSLGVGYEQYF. DNA of the CDR3: TGTGCCAGCAGTTTAGGGGTGGGCTACGAGCAGTACTTC.

The rearrangement joins TRBV4-1 to TRBJ1-2; tentative D call: TRBD1 (5 bases). Trimming left V 3 bases short and J 2 bases short, with 10 bases between. This CDR3 comprises 14 residues. Per germline, CDR1 MGHRA and CDR2 YSYEKL. The CDR3 nucleotides are TGCGCCAGCAGCCAGGGAGGGACCAACTATGGCTACACCTTC. Its protein product is CASSQGGTNYGYTF.

This clonotype has only a few counts. The chain uses TRBV6-5 and TRBJ2-5, with D perhaps assigned TRBD1 or TRBD2 (5 bases each). The CDR3 contains 16 residues. Germline V gene data show CDR1 as MNHEY and CDR2 as SVGAGI. Trimming took off 0 bases at V and 5 bases at J, with 16 bases between the two ends. The CDR3 DNA reads TGTGCCAGCAGTTACTCAACAGCCGGGGCAGGGGAGACCCAGTACTTC. It encodes CASSYSTAGAGETQYF.

This clonotype counts as medium-sized. The J gene is TRBJ2-7, the V gene TRBV2; 8 bases line up with TRBD1. This CDR3 has 14 amino acids. Germline V lookup: CDR1 SNHLY, CDR2 FYNNEI. J gave up 6 bases and V 7 bases, and 11 bases lay outside the gene matches. CDR3 region: CASTHDGTGVEQYF. The CDR3 DNA is TGTGCCAGCACCCATGACGGGACAGGTGTCGAGCAGTACTTC.

This clonotype has ten or more counts. V is TRBV2 and J is TRBJ2-2, with TRBD1 matching 7 bases. The CDR3 contains 17 residues. V gave up 2 bases and J gave up 1 base; unmatched junction bases: 7. In germline, CDR1 is SNHLY, CDR2 FYNNEI. This CDR3 is CASSESPGTVNTGELFF. The CDR3, as DNA: TGTGCCAGCAGTGAATCTCCTGGGACAGTGAACACCGGGGAGCTGTTTTTT. The full variable domain, in which reference TRBV2 and TRBJ2-2 provide the parts outside the CDR3, is EPEVTQTPSHQVTQMGQEVILRCVPISNHLYFYWYRQILGQKVEFLVSFYNNEISEKSEIFDDQFSVERPDGSNFTLKIRSTKLEDSAMYFCASSESPGTVNTGELFFGEGSRLTVL.

This clonotype is medium-sized by share. The rearrangement links TRBV18 to TRBJ2-7, with D perhaps assigned TRBD1 or TRBD2 (5 bases each). V was clipped by 2 bases and J by 6 bases, with 8 bases between them. In germline, CDR1 is KGHSH, CDR2 LQKENI. The CDR3 totals 12 residues. CDR3 loop: CASSPGGVEQYF. In DNA, the CDR3 is TGTGCCAGCTCACCAGGGGGAGTCGAGCAGTACTTC.

J is TRBJ1-5 and V is TRBV10-3; 8 bases map to TRBD1. Germline V CDR1 and CDR2: ENHRY, SYGVKD. V shed 10 bases, J shed 5 bases, and the junction held 7 bases outside the gene matches. This CDR3 is built from 13 residues. CDR3 DNA sequence: TGTGCCACAGGGACAGGACATGATCAGCCCCAGCATTTT. This codes for CATGTGHDQPQHF.

The CDR3 DNA reads TGTGCCATCAGCTCAAGGGGCACAGATACGCAGTATTTT. This codes for CAISSRGTDTQYF. This sequence joins TRBV10-3 and TRBJ2-3; D unresolved. Trimming removed 6 bases at V and 1 base at J, with 8 bases between. This CDR3 region has 13 residues. The germline V gene encodes CDR1 ENHRY and CDR2 SYGVKD.

This clonotype is categorized as medium-sized. The chain carries TRBV7-9 and TRBJ1-5, with D possibly being TRBD1 (5 bases). In germline, CDR1 is SEHNR, CDR2 FQNEAQ (reference sequence). The CDR3 sequence is 15 residues long. With 5 bases removed from V and 5 bases from J, the gap between germline ends came to 16 bases. The CDR3 sequence: CASSTTGAGDQPQHF. DNA of the CDR3: TGTGCCAGCAGCACCACCGGGGCCGGGGATCAGCCCCAGCATTTT.

This clonotype has ten or more counts. The CDR3 loop is CSAARRQETQYF. The CDR3 nucleotides are TGCAGTGCTGCTCGGAGACAAGAGACCCAGTACTTC. V is TRBV20-1 and J is TRBJ2-5; D call uncertain. Germline V lookup: CDR1 DFQATT, CDR2 SNEGSKA (reference sequence). This CDR3 comprises 12 residues. The V end was cut by 5 bases, the J end by 2 bases, with 9 bases between.

By share, this clonotype counts as medium-sized (0.01 to 0.1%). The chain employs TRBV28 and TRBJ2-7; 7 bases map to TRBD2. The junction had 5 bases not matched to a gene; V was cut back by 6 bases and J by 6 bases. This CDR3 comprises 12 residues. Germline V gene data show CDR1 as MDHEN and CDR2 as SYDVKM. In DNA form, the CDR3 reads TGTGCCAGCAGCCTAGGGGAGGGCGAGCAGTACTTC. It specifies CASSLGEGEQYF.

This clonotype was detected once. V gene TRBV2 combines with J gene TRBJ1-6; no firm D call. The CDR3 sequence is 15 residues long. Between the trimmed V and J ends, which lost 5 bases and 5 bases, there was a span of 13 bases. Germline CDR1 reads SNHLY; CDR2 reads FYNNEI. The CDR3 DNA reads TGTGCCAGCAGTCTGGAGGGTACCGATAATTCACCCCTCCACTTT. Protein: CASSLEGTDNSPLHF.

This clonotype was counted many times. This chain joins TRBV11-2 and TRBJ2-1; D not resolved. The germline V gene has CDR1 SGHAT and CDR2 FQNNGV. The CDR3 totals 15 residues. Trimming stripped 1 base from V and 0 bases from J, with 7 bases between. The CDR3 region is CASSLGAVSYNEQFF. For the CDR3, the DNA is TGTGCCAGCAGCTTAGGGGCCGTCTCCTACAATGAGCAGTTCTTC.

This clonotype was detected many times. This chain connects TRBV7-2 to TRBJ1-5; TRBD1 aligns across 12 bases. V lost 5 bases and J lost 6; bases outside the gene matches: 8. There are 16 residues in the CDR3. Germline V gives CDR1 SGHTA, CDR2 FQGNSA. This CDR3 reads CASSLTGTGGRQPQHF. The CDR3 DNA follows: TGTGCCAGCAGCCTCACCGGGACAGGGGGCCGTCAGCCCCAGCATTTT.

This clonotype was observed at least ten times. The J gene is TRBJ2-2, the V gene TRBV30; 11 positions match TRBD2. The CDR3 is 16 residues long. Trimming cost V 4 bases and J 3 bases; bases outside gene matches: 7. CDR1 and CDR2 (germline): GTSNPN, SVGIG (reference sequence). Written as DNA, the CDR3 is TGTGCCTGGATCCCTAGCGGGGGGCCGTACACCGGGGAGCTGTTTTTT. Residues: CAWIPSGGPYTGELFF.

V and J are TRBV21-1 and TRBJ2-7; TRBD2, the D gene given by the table, was not confirmed from the DNA. TRBV21-1 is a pseudogene. CDR3 size: 15 residues. The DNA for the CDR3 is TGTGCCATTCCCGAAGCGGGGGCCCGAACCTACGAGCAGTACTTC. Translated, it gives CAIPEAGARTYEQYF.

The rearrangement joins TRBV6-5 to TRBJ2-1; 10 nucleotides agree with TRBD2. The germline CDR1 and CDR2 sequences are MNHEY and SVGAGI. CDR3 length equals 14 residues. V lost 4 bases to trimming and J lost 6 bases; unmatched junction nucleotides: 3. Here the CDR3 DNA reads TGTGCCAGCAGTTCCGGACTAGCGGCCAATGAGCAGTTCTTC. Protein product: CASSSGLAANEQFF.

This clonotype is labeled medium-sized. The chain combines TRBV7-2 with TRBJ2-3; D is undetermined. V lost 5 bases to trimming and J lost 6 bases, with 24 bases between them. Germline V gene sequence: CDR1 SGHTA, CDR2 FQGNSA. The CDR3 runs to 17 residues. This chain's CDR3 is CASSPRARTIAGDTQYF. CDR3 DNA sequence: TGTGCCAGCAGCCCAAGAGCCCGGACGATCGCCGGGGATACGCAGTATTTT.

By its share, this clonotype is medium-sized. This rearrangement joins TRBV27 to TRBJ1-5; a weak D match, TRBD1 (6 bases). This CDR3 has 15 residues. Per the germline V gene, CDR1 is MNHEY and CDR2 is SMNVEV (reference sequence). The V end lost 8 bases, the J end lost 3 bases, and 17 bases lay between the germline ends. The CDR3 protein is CASGLQGTANQPQHF. The CDR3 DNA reads as TGTGCCAGCGGATTACAGGGTACCGCCAATCAGCCCCAGCATTTT.

Concerning this clonotype itself: This sequence may be a read error, since a much larger clone differs from it by one base. CDR3 DNA: TGTGCCAGCAGTGAATTGGGGGATCAGTCCCAGCATTTT. It specifies CASSELGDQSQHF. The J gene is TRBJ1-5, the V gene TRBV6-1, with D possibly TRBD1 on 5 matching bases. Per germline, CDR1 MNHNS and CDR2 SASEGT. The CDR3 runs to 13 residues.

This rearrangement joins TRBV28 to TRBJ2-1, with D maybe TRBD2 (7 bases). V lost 2 bases and J 2 bases, leaving 13 bases between the germline ends. The CDR3 totals 16 residues. The germline V gene encodes CDR1 MDHEN and CDR2 SYDVKM. CDR3 DNA: TGTGCCAGCAGTTTAGGGGCGGGGGCCGCCTACAATGAGCAGTTCTTC. Its translation: CASSLGAGAAYNEQFF.

This rearrangement joins TRBV7-9 to TRBJ1-5; tentative D call: TRBD1 (5 bases). V lost 4 bases and J 2 bases, leaving 9 bases between the germline ends. CDR1 and CDR2 (germline): SEHNR, FQNEAQ (reference sequence). The CDR3 covers 14 residues. The CDR3 loop reads CASSSGSGNQPQHF. The CDR3 region has the DNA TGTGCCAGCAGCTCAGGGTCAGGCAATCAGCCCCAGCATTTT.